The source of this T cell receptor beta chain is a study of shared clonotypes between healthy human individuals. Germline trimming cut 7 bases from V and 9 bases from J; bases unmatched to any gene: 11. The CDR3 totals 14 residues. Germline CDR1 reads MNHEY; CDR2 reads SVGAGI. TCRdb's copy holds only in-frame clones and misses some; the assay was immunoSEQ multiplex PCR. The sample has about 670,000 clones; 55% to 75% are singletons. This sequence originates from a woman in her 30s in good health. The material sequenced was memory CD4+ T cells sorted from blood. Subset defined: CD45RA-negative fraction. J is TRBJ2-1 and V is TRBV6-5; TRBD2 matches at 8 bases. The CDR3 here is CASIKSGSRSEQFF. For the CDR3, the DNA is TGTGCCAGCATCAAAAGCGGGAGCCGTAGTGAGCAGTTCTTC.